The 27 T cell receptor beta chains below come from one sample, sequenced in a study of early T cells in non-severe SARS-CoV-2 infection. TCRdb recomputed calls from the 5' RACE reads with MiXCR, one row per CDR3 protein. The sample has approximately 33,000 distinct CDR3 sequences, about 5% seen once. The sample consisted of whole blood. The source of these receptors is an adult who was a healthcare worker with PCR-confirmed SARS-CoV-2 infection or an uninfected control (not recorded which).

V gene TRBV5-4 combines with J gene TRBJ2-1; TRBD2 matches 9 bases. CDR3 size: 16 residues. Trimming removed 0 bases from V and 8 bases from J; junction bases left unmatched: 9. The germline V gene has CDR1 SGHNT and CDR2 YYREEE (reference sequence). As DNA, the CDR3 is TGTGCCAGCAGCTTGGCCATGCGGGGGGGCCTCGATGAGCAGTTCTTC. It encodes CASSLAMRGGLDEQFF.

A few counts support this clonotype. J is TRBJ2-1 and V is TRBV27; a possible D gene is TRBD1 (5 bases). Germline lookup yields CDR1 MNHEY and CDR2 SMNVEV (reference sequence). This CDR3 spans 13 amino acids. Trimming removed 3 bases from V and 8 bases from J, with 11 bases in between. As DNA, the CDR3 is TGTGCCAGCAGTTTCACAGGTAACGATGAGCAGTTCTTC. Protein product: CASSFTGNDEQFF.

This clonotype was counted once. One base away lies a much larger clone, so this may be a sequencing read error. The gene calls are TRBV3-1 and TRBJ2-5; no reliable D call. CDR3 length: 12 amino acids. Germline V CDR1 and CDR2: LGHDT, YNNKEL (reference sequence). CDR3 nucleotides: TGTGCCAACAGCCGGTTACAAGAGACCCAGTACTTC. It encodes CANSRLQETQYF.

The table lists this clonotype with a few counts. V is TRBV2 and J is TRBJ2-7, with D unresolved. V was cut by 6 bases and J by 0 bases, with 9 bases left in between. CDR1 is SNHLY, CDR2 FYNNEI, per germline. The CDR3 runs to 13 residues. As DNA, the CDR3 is TGTGCCAGCAGCACGACGGCCTCCTACGAGCAGTACTTC. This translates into CASSTTASYEQYF.

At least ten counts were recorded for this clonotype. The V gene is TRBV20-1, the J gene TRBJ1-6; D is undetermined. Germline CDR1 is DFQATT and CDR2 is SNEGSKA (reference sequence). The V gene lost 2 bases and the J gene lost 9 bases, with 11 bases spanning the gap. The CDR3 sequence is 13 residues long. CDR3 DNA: TGCAGTGCTAGACCTAGCCTGGGTTCACCCCTCCACTTT. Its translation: CSARPSLGSPLHF.

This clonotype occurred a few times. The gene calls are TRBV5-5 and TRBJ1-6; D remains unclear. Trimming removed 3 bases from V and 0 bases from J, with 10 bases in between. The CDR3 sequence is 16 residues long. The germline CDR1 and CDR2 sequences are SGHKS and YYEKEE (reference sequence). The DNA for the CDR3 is TGTGCCAGCAGCTGGGAGTTTAGCTCCTATAATTCACCCCTCCACTTT. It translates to CASSWEFSSYNSPLHF.

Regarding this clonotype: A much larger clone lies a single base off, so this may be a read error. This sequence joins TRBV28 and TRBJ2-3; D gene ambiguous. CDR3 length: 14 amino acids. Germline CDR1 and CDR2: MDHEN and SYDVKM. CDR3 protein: CAGRIGPSGDTQYF. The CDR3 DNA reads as TGTGCCGGCAGGATAGGACCATCCGGGGATACGCAGTATTTT.

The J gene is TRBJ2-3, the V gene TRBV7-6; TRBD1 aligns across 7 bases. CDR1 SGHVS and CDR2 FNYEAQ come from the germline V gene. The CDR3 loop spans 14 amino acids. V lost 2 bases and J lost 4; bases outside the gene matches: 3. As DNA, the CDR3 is TGTGCCAGCAGCTTACGAAGGGGGCCAGATACGCAGTATTTT. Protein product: CASSLRRGPDTQYF.

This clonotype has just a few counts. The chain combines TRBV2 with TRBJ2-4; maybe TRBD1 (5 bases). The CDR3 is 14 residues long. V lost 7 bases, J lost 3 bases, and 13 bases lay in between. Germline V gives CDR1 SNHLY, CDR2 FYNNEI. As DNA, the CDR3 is TGTGCCAGCACCAGGACATTGGGCAAAAACATTCAGTACTTC. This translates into CASTRTLGKNIQYF.

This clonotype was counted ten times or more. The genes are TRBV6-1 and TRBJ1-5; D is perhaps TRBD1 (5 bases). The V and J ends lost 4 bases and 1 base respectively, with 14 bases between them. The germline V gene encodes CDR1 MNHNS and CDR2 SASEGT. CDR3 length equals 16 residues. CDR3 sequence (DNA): TGTGCCAGCAGTGGGCTTGACAGAGGAAGCAATCAGCCCCAGCATTTT. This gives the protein CASSGLDRGSNQPQHF.

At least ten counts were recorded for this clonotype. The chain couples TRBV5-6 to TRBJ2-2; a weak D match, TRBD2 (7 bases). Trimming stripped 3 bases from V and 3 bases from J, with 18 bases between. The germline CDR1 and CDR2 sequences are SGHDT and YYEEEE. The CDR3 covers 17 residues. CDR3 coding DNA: TGTGCCAGCAGCTGGCTAAGGGGGGGCCTTGACACCGGGGAGCTGTTTTTT. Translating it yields CASSWLRGGLDTGELFF.

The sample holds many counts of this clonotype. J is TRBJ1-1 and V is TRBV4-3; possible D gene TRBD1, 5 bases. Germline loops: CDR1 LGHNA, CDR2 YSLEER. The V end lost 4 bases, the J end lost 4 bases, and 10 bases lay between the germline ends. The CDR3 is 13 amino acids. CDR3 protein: CASSRGRVTEAFF. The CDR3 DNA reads TGCGCCAGCAGCCGGGGACGGGTCACTGAAGCTTTCTTT.

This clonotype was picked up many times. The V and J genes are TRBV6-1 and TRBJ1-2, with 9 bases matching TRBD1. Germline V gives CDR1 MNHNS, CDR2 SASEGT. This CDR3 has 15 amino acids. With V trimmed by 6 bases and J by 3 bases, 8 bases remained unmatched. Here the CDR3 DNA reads TGTGCCAGCAGGGCTGAGACAGGGGGACACTATGGCTACACCTTC. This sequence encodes CASRAETGGHYGYTF.

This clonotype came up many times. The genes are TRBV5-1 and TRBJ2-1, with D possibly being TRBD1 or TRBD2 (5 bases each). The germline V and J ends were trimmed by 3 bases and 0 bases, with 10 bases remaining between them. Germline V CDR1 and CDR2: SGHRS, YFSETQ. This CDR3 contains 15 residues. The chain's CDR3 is CASSWDRSSYNEQFF. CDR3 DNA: TGCGCCAGCAGCTGGGACCGTAGCTCCTACAATGAGCAGTTCTTC.

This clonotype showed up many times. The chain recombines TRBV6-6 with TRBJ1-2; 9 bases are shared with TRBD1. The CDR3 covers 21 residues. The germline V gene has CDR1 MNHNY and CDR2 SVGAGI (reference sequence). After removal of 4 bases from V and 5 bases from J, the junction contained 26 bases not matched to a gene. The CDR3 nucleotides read TGTGCCAGCAGTTTAAGTCGTTTTCTGGGACAGGGCCCTTCGAATTGGTATGGCTACACCTTC. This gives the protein CASSLSRFLGQGPSNWYGYTF.

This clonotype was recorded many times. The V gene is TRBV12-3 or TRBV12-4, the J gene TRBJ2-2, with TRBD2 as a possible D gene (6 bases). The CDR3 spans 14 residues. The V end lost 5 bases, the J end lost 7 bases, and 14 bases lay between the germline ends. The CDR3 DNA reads TGTGCCAGCAGTATCGGGACTCCGAACGGGGAGCTGTTTTTT. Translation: CASSIGTPNGELFF.

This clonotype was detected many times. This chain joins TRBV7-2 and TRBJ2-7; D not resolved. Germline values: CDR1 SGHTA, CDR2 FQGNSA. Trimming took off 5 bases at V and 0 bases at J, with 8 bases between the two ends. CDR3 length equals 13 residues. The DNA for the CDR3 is TGTGCCAGCAGCCCAGCAAACTCCTACGAGCAGTACTTC. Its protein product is CASSPANSYEQYF.

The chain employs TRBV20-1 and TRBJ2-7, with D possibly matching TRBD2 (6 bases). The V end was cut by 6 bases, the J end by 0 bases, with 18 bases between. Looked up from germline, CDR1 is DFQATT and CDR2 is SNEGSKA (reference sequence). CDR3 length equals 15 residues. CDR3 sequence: CSATQPGRDSYEQYF. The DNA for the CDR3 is TGCAGTGCCACGCAACCCGGGAGAGACTCCTACGAGCAGTACTTC.

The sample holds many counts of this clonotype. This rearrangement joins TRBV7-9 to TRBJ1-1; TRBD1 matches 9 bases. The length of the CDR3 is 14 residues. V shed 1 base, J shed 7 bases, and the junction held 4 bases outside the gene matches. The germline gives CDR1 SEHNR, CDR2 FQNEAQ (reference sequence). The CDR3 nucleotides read TGTGCCAGCAGCTTAGAGACAGGGGGAAATGAAGCTTTCTTT. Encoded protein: CASSLETGGNEAFF. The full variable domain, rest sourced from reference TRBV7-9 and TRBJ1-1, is DTGVSQNPRHKITKRGQNVTFRCDPISEHNRLYWYRQTLGQGPEFLTYFQNEAQLEKSRLLSDRFSAERPKGSFSTLEIQRTEQGDSAMYLCASSLETGGNEAFFGQGTRLTVV.

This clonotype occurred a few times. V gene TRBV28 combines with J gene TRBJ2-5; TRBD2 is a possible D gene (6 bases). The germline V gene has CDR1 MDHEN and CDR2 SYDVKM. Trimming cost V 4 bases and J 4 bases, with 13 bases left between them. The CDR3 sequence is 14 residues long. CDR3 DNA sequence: TGTGCCAGCAGTTCGGATGGGACTGGAGAGACCCAGTACTTC. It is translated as CASSSDGTGETQYF.

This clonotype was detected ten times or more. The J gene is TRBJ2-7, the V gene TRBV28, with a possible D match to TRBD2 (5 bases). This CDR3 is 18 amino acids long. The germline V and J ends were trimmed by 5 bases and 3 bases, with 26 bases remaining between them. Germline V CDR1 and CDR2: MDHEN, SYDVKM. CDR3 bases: TGTGCCAGCAGTCCAAGATCTAGCCGTAGACTCCCTTACTACGAGCAGTACTTC. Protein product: CASSPRSSRRLPYYEQYF.

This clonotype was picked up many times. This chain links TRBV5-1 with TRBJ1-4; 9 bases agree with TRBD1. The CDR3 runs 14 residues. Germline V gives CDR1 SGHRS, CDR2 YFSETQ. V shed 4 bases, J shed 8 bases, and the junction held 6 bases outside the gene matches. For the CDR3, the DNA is TGCGCCAGCAGCACAGGGGGCGAGGGAGAAAAACTGTTTTTT. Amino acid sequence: CASSTGGEGEKLFF.

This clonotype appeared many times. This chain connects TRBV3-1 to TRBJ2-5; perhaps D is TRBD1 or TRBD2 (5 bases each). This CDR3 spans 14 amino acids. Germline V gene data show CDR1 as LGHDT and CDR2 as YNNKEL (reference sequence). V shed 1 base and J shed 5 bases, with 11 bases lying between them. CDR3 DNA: TGTGCCAGCAGCCAAGGTTCGGGGCTTGAGACCCAGTACTTC. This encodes CASSQGSGLETQYF.

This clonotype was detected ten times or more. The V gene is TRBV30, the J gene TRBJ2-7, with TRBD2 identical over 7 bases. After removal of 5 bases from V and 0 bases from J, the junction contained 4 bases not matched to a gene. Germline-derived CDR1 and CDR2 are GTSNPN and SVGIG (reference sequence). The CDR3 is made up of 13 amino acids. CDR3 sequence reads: CAWGAGVSYEQYF. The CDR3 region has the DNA TGTGCCTGGGGGGCGGGGGTCTCCTACGAGCAGTACTTC.

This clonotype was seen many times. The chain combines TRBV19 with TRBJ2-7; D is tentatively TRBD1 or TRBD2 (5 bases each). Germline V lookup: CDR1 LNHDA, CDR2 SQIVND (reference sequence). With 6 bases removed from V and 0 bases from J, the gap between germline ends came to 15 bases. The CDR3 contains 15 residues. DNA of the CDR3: TGTGCCAGTAGGGGCCCGGGGACCAACTCCTACGAGCAGTACTTC. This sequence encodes CASRGPGTNSYEQYF.

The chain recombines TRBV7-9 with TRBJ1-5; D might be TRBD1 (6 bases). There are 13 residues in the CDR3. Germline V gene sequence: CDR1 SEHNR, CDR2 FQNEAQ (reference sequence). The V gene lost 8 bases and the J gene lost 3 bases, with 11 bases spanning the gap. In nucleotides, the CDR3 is TGTGCCAGCGGCCGGGACAACAATCAGCCCCAGCATTTT. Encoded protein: CASGRDNNQPQHF.

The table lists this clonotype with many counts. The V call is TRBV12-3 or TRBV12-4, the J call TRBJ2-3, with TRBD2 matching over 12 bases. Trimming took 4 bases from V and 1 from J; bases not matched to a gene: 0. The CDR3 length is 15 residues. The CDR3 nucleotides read TGTGCCAGCAGTTGGACTAGCGGGGGCACAGATACGCAGTATTTT. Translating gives CASSWTSGGTDTQYF.